Sequencing of this T cell receptor beta chain was carried out in a study of blood T cell repertoires in COVID-19. For the study at large: Sites across the United States, Italy and Spain contributed samples from acute and convalescent COVID-19. From T cells, B-cell-depleted T cells, or PBMCs came the material, which was cDNA or gDNA.

In the original processing: Cell counts per sample came from amplifying reference gene primers. Sequencing used immunoSEQ multiplex PCR; TCRdb keeps in-frame clones, though not all of them. The V and J calls and clone size come from that table; D and trimming were worked out from the DNA. The repertoire consists of about 230,000 clones, with over 70% occurring once and the leading ten covering 7.9%. There are 13 residues in the CDR3. Trimming removed 2 bases from V and 6 bases from J, with 8 bases in between. The germline CDR1 and CDR2 sequences are LNHDA and SQIVND (reference sequence). Sequences were obtained from peripheral blood. The chain employs TRBV19 and TRBJ1-5; a weak D match, TRBD1 (5 bases). This sequence originates from a woman older than 75 with acute or convalescent COVID-19. The CDR3, as DNA: TGTGCCAGTAGTATAACCCAGGGTCAGCCCCAGCATTTT. Protein product: CASSITQGQPQHF.